This TCR beta chain was captured by sequencing in a study of T cell responses to AZD1222 COVID-19 vaccine (dated by TCRdb to about 2021). With respect to the entire study: AZD1222 recipients whose second dose came at about 4 weeks and those whose second dose came at about 12 weeks were combined into one group, since spike-specific TCR depth and breadth did not differ between the two schedules. TCR sequencing covered over 230 trial participants: 200 to 220 given two doses of AZD1222 and some 25 given two doses of MenACWY control vaccine. Trial participants were enrolled into age subgroups of 18-55, 56-69 and 70-plus years, which contained about 150, 28 and 57 TCR-sequenced participants, respectively.

The CDR3 regions of human TCRbeta chains were subjected to immunosequencing. The published analysis was carried out like this. Repertoire TCRs were matched against a reference library of SARS-CoV-2-specific TCRs generated with the MIRA antigen-specificity platform. Breadth was defined as the fraction of unique TCRs that were SARS-CoV-2-associated, and depth was defined as the fraction of total T cells that were SARS-CoV-2-associated. Using the MIRA data, each spike-specific TCR was mapped to the spike region that the TCR reacts to and placed in a CD4 or CD8 class. Log10-transformed breadth and depth values were compared by one-way ANOVA with Sidak's multiple comparisons tests. TCRdb re-hosts the immuneACCESS table, in-frame sequences only. Its copies lack some clones; in the studies checked, an unresolved V gene accounts for under half of them, and the cause for the rest is not known. V, J and clone size were drawn from that table, and D and trimming were deduced from the DNA. The sample has a few hundred thousand clones on record, 80% to 95% of them singletons. In total, the top ten clones hold less than 0.65% of the sample.

The full study reports these points: Because no samples from the day 14 peak response were available, repertoires could be characterized only after the peak T cell response. Only a handful of AZD1222 recipients were SARS-CoV-2 seropositive at baseline, limiting conclusions about previously exposed vaccinees. The 56-69-year group was small, and its depth increase did not reach significance, likely because of low power. Most participants were white British and females outnumbered males, and the authors suggested that clonal diversity may have been underestimated. After two AZD1222 doses, both the breadth and the depth of spike-specific TCRs were significantly higher than at day 0 and than in MenACWY recipients. Reportedly, almost half of the unique spike-specific TCRs recognized epitopes lying outside the regions that are mutated in the B.1.351 and B.1.1.7 variants. CD4 TCRs associated with the vaccine covered the entire spike protein, and the dominant responses were in regions 160-218 and 743-854.

What this sample's time point label stands for: baseline before first vaccination. Vaccinee samples came from UK trials COV001 and COV002, including a single-blind randomized controlled phase 2/3 trial of AZD1222 (ChAdOx1 nCoV-19) in healthy adults. Trial participant PBMC samples were collected at day 0 and day 28 after the second dose for TCRbeta chain sequencing. Notes on this clone: It has no known antigen specificity. Base quality data are lacking; no much larger clone is found one base away.

The CDR3 numbers 12 residues from cysteine through phenylalanine. Kept here is only the CDR3 DNA, which spans 36 bases and is read in frame from base 1. Trimming removed 2 bases from V and 1 base from J, leaving 2 bases between the germline ends. Per the germline V gene, MDHEN is the CDR1 and SYDVKM is the CDR2. The chain links TRBV28 with TRBJ1-2, with no confidently assigned D gene. The receptor was derived from an adult in good health. Sample: peripheral blood, taken on day 0 of AZD1222 vaccination. The DNA reads TGTGCCAGCAGTTTACTTAACTATGGCTACACCTTC. This is translated as CASSLLNYGYTF.